This T cell receptor (beta chain) came from a study of identical twins. This CDR3 comprises 15 residues. With V trimmed by 6 bases and J by 3 bases, 10 bases remained unmatched. The germline gives CDR1 LGHDT, CDR2 YNNKEL (reference sequence). TCRdb reanalysed the 5' RACE reads using MiXCR and keeps one entry per CDR3 protein. The table shows some 560,000 distinct CDR3 sequences, with nearly 10% occurring only once. This same sample was also taken into another study, of yellow fever vaccine responses in identical twins.

This clonotype originated in a woman aged 18-29 years in good health. The V call is TRBV3-1, the J call TRBJ1-2; 7 nucleotides match TRBD1. The sequenced material came from PBMCs. CDR3 region: CASSPRLTGDYGYTF. Here the CDR3 DNA reads TGTGCCAGCAGTCCCAGACTTACAGGGGACTATGGCTACACCTTC.